Listed below are T cell receptor beta chains from one sample, sequenced in a study of blood T cell repertoires in COVID-19. Generated by immunoSEQ multiplex PCR, the TCRdb table keeps only in-frame clones and is missing some. The table records 95,000 to 120,000 clones, about 80% of them present only once. Sequencing was carried out using peripheral blood. The receptor source for this set is a woman aged 70-85 years with acute or convalescent COVID-19. Each CDR3 is given with its conserved first and last residue. The D gene is left open where the match is weak. Expanded clones are given a class, and other clones once, few, many or no size at all.

TRBJ2-2,.,.,TRBV6-5,TGTGCCAGCGGAATAGGGGCTTCGAACACCGGGGAGCTGTTTTTT,CASGIGASNTGELFF
TRBJ1-4,once,.,TRBV9,TGTGCCAGCAGCGTCCTCCTGGAGGGAGGGGAACTGTTTTTT,CASSVLLEGGELFF
TRBJ2-1,.,TRBD2,TRBV6-1,TGTGCCAGCAGTGAAGCGCCGGGGTCTGCGGGAGAACAGTTCTTC,CASSEAPGSAGEQFF
TRBJ2-5,.,.,TRBV18,TGTGCCAGCTCCTCCATTATTGGAGGCGAAGAGACCCAGTACTTC,CASSSIIGGEETQYF
TRBJ1-4,.,TRBD1,TRBV9,TGTGCCAGCAGCGTTGGGGACAGGGGTGAAAAACTGTTTTTT,CASSVGDRGEKLFF
TRBJ2-7,.,TRBD2,TRBV5-6,TGTGCCAGCAGCTTAGGTAGCGGGAGGGGCCGGAACGAGCAGTACTTC,CASSLGSGRGRNEQYF
TRBJ1-1,.,.,TRBV9,TGTGCCAGCAGCGCCGTTGGGGGGACTGAAGCTTTCTTT,CASSAVGGTEAFF
TRBJ1-1,once,TRBD1,TRBV5-1,TGCGCCAGCAGCGCCCCGGGACAGGGGCCTGAAGCTTTCTTT,CASSAPGQGPEAFF
TRBJ1-1,.,TRBD1,TRBV5-1,TGCGCCAGCAGCCCGGAGACAGGGGGATTGAACACTGAAGCTTTCTTT,CASSPETGGLNTEAFF
TRBJ1-2,.,.,TRBV7-2,TGTGCCAGCAGTTCAGCAGGGGCGGGCTATGGCTACACCTTC,CASSSAGAGYGYTF
TRBJ2-1,once,TRBD2,TRBV18,TGTGCCAGCTCACCACCTAACGGACTAGCGGGGGGGTACAATGAGCAGTTCTTC,CASSPPNGLAGGYNEQFF
TRBJ1-3,few,TRBD1,TRBV4-1,TGCGCCAGCAGCCCATTGACAGGGGGATATTTCACCATATATTTT,CASSPLTGGYFTIYF
TRBJ2-2,.,TRBD2,TRBV4-1,TGCGCCAGCAGCCAAGAGTCTAGCGGGAGAACCGGGGAGCTGTTTTTT,CASSQESSGRTGELFF
TRBJ1-2,.,.,TRBV15,TGTGCCACCACCACCTTGGGGGCGAATTATGGCTACACCTTC,CATTTLGANYGYTF
TRBJ2-3,.,TRBD1,TRBV7-2,TGTGCCAGCAGCTTCCGGACAGGGAGCACAGATACGCAGTATTTT,CASSFRTGSTDTQYF
TRBJ1-1,.,.,TRBV19,TGTGCCAGTAGTATTCACCGGACAGTGAAGGTTACTGAAGCTTTCTTT,CASSIHRTVKVTEAFF
TRBJ2-3,.,TRBD1,TRBV28,TGTGCCAGCAGTTGGGGGACAGGGCCTACGGATACGCAGTATTTT,CASSWGTGPTDTQYF
TRBJ2-3,.,TRBD2,TRBV4-1,TGCGCCAGCAGCCAAGATTCCGCGGGAGGGAGTACAGATACGCAGTATTTT,CASSQDSAGGSTDTQYF
TRBJ1-1,.,.,TRBV5-1,TGCGCCAGCAGCTTGATCCCGTCAGGCAGATACACTGAAGCTTTCTTT,CASSLIPSGRYTEAFF
TRBJ1-2,.,TRBD1,TRBV19,TGTGCCAGTAGTATAGAACGGGGACAGGGACGCTATGGCTACACCTTC,CASSIERGQGRYGYTF
TRBJ2-3,.,.,TRBV6-5,TGTGCCAGCAGTCCCCTCGGGGGAGATACGCAGTATTTT,CASSPLGGDTQYF
TRBJ2-1,.,TRBD2,TRBV5-5,TGTGCCAGCAGCTTGGCAGCCTGGACTAGCGGGGGGGCCAAGTTCTTC,CASSLAAWTSGGAKFF
TRBJ1-6,.,.,TRBV28,TGTGCCAGTGAAGGCTCTCAGGCGGGTTCACCCCTCCACTTT,CASEGSQAGSPLHF
TRBJ2-1,.,.,TRBV5-1,TGCGCCAGCAGCACCGGCGGGATAAGCTCCTACAATGAGCAGTTCTTC,CASSTGGISSYNEQFF
TRBJ1-2,.,.,TRBV12-3/TRBV12-4,TGTGCCAGCAGTTTGATCTCCAGTAGCTACACCTTC,CASSLISSSYTF
TRBJ1-1,once,.,TRBV6-5,TGTGCCAGCAGTAAAAAGACAGGAAACACTGAAGCTTTCTTT,CASSKKTGNTEAFF
TRBJ2-5,.,TRBD2,TRBV25-1,TGTGCCAGCAGTGAAGGTGGGAGGGGGACCCAGTACTTC,CASSEGGRGTQYF
TRBJ1-1,.,TRBD1,TRBV4-3,TGCGCCAGCAGCGATCGGGGACAGAGCACTGAAGCTTTCTTT,CASSDRGQSTEAFF
TRBJ1-5,.,TRBD1,TRBV7-9,TGTGCCAGCAGCTTACCACCGGGACAGGGCGATGAAAGCAATCAGCCCCAGCATTTT,CASSLPPGQGDESNQPQHF
TRBJ2-1,.,.,TRBV5-4,TGTGCCAGCAGCTTGGGAACAATGGACTATGAGCAGTTCTTC,CASSLGTMDYEQFF
TRBJ2-1,once,.,TRBV12-3/TRBV12-4,TGTGCCAGCAGCTGGGGAGTCTACAATGAGCAGTTCTTC,CASSWGVYNEQFF
TRBJ1-2,few,TRBD1,TRBV28,TGTGCCAGCAGTTTCGAGGCAGGGGGCCACACCTTC,CASSFEAGGHTF
TRBJ2-6,.,TRBD2,TRBV4-2,TGTGCCAGCAGCCTTAGGCGGGGGTCCGGGGCCAACGTCCTGACTTTC,CASSLRRGSGANVLTF
TRBJ1-2,.,.,TRBV28,TGTGCCAGCAGGTCCCCAAACTATGGCTACACCTTC,CASRSPNYGYTF
TRBJ1-1,.,.,TRBV28,TGTGCCAGCAGTCCCCCCAGCGAGAACACTGAAGCTTTCTTT,CASSPPSENTEAFF
TRBJ2-7,.,TRBD2,TRBV3-1/TRBV3-2,TGTGCCAGCAGCCCCGGACTAGCGGGAGCTCCAGGGGACGAGCAGTACTTC,CASSPGLAGAPGDEQYF
TRBJ2-5,.,.,TRBV5-1,TGCGCCAGCAGCCTCGGGAATCAGGTTGCCCAAGAGACCCAGTACTTC,CASSLGNQVAQETQYF
TRBJ1-1,once,TRBD1,TRBV5-5,TGTGCCAGCAGCTCTCAGGGGGACACTGAAGCTTTCTTT,CASSSQGDTEAFF
TRBJ2-3,.,TRBD1,TRBV2,TGTGCCAGCAGTACAGGGGGGCCGCAGTATTTT,CASSTGGPQYF
TRBJ1-2,.,TRBD1,TRBV27,TGTGCCAGCAGTAGACGATTTAAGACAGGGAGTCCGAACACCTTC,CASSRRFKTGSPNTF
TRBJ2-7,.,.,TRBV9,TGTGCCAGCAGCGTAGACAAGGTGGGAGACGAGCAGTACTTC,CASSVDKVGDEQYF
TRBJ1-1,few,TRBD1,TRBV7-9,TGTGCCAGCAGACAGGGACAGGGCCACACTGAAGCTTTCTTT,CASRQGQGHTEAFF
TRBJ1-2,.,.,TRBV28,TGTGCCAGCAGTTCCGGTAGGGGCTATGGCTACACCTTC,CASSSGRGYGYTF
TRBJ1-3,.,.,TRBV5-1,TGCGCCAGCAGCCAGTCAGGGGCTGGAAACACCATATATTTT,CASSQSGAGNTIYF
TRBJ1-5,.,TRBD1,TRBV6-6,TGTGCCAGCACGGACAGGGCTAATCAGCCCCAGCATTTT,CASTDRANQPQHF
TRBJ2-1,.,TRBD1,TRBV11-3,TGTGCCAGCAGCCTGGGGACAGGGCTTAGCTCCTACAATGAGCAGTTCTTC,CASSLGTGLSSYNEQFF
TRBJ2-3,.,.,TRBV12-3/TRBV12-4,TGTGCCACTACGTTTCGTTTGAGGGATACGCAGTATTTT,CATTFRLRDTQYF
TRBJ1-2,.,TRBD1,TRBV4-1,TGCGCCAGCAGCTCTTCGGGGACAGGGGCGATCGATGGCTACACCTTC,CASSSSGTGAIDGYTF
TRBJ1-1,.,.,TRBV21-1,TGTGCCAGCAGCAAAACTCCCGTGGCTGAAGCTTTCTTT,CASSKTPVAEAFF
TRBJ1-6,.,.,TRBV19,TGTGCCAGTACCCCGACCGGGAGCTCCTATAATTCACCCCTCCACTTT,CASTPTGSSYNSPLHF
TRBJ2-2,.,TRBD2,TRBV7-3,TGTGCCAGCAGCTCCAATCCGGGACTAGCGGCCGGGGAGCTGTTTTTT,CASSSNPGLAAGELFF
TRBJ1-2,.,.,TRBV7-2,TGTGCCAGCAGCTTATCCGGGGGGGCGGGACACAGATATGGCTACACCTTC,CASSLSGGAGHRYGYTF
TRBJ2-5,.,TRBD2,TRBV6-5,TGTGCCAGCAGTCAGAGACTAGCGGGGCGGGAGACCCAGTACTTC,CASSQRLAGRETQYF
TRBJ1-6,many,TRBD1,TRBV14,TGTGCCAGCAGCCAAGGACAGGGGGCAAATTCACCCCTCCACTTT,CASSQGQGANSPLHF
TRBJ1-1,.,TRBD1,TRBV5-4,TGTGCCAGCAGCCCGCGGACAGGGAACACTGAAGCTTTCTTT,CASSPRTGNTEAFF